This T cell receptor (beta chain) came from a study of blood T cell repertoires in COVID-19. In the study overall: Whether acute or convalescent, the COVID-19 samples came from the United States, Italy and Spain. PBMCs, B-cell-depleted T cells, or T cells provided the cDNA or gDNA that made up the material.

As handled by the study authors: Amplified reference gene primers provided the basis for estimating nucleated cell counts. Sequenced by immunoSEQ multiplex PCR; TCRdb stores in-frame clones only, minus some. D and trimming were read from the DNA, whereas the V and J calls and clone size are those reported in that table. Of around 130,000 clones detected, about nine tenths appear once; the ten largest clones hold around 4.2%. The V segment lost 0 bases and the J segment 5 bases; nucleotides outside the gene matches: 1. Germline V gives CDR1 SGHTA, CDR2 FQGNSA. This CDR3 is built from 16 residues. V and J are TRBV7-2 and TRBJ2-5, with 15 bases identical to TRBD2. The TCR was taken from a middle-aged man with acute or convalescent COVID-19. Sequenced input: peripheral blood. The CDR3, as DNA: TGTGCCAGCAGCTTAGCCGGGACTAGCGGGGGGGAGACCCAGTACTTC. Translating gives CASSLAGTSGGETQYF.